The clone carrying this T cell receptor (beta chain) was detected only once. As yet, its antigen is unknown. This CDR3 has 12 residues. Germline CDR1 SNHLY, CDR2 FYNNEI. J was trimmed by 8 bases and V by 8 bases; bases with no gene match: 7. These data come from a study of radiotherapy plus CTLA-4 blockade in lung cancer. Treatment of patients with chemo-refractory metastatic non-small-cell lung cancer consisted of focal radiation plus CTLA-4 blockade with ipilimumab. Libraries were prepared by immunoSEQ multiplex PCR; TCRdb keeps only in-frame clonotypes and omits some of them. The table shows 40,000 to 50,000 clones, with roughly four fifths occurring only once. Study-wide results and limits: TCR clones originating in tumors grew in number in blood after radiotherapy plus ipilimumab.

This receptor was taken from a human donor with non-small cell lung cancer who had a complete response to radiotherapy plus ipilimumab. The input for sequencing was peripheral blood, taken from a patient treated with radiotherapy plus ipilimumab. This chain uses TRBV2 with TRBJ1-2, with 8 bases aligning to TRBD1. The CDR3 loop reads CASVRDRRGYTF. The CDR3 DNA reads TGTGCCAGCGTTCGGGACAGGAGGGGCTACACCTTC.